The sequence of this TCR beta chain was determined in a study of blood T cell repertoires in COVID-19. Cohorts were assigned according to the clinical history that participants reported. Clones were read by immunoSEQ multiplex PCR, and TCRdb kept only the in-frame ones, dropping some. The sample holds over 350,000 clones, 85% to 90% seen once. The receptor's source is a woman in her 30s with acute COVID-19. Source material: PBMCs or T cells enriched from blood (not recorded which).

In nucleotides, the CDR3 is TGTGCCAGCAGCTTTGACGGGGGGCACAATGAGCAGTTCTTC. This codes for CASSFDGGHNEQFF. The V gene is TRBV12-1, the J gene TRBJ2-1; the DNA was not used to check the table's D call, TRBD2. TRBV12-1 is shown as a pseudogene. The CDR3 is 14 residues long.